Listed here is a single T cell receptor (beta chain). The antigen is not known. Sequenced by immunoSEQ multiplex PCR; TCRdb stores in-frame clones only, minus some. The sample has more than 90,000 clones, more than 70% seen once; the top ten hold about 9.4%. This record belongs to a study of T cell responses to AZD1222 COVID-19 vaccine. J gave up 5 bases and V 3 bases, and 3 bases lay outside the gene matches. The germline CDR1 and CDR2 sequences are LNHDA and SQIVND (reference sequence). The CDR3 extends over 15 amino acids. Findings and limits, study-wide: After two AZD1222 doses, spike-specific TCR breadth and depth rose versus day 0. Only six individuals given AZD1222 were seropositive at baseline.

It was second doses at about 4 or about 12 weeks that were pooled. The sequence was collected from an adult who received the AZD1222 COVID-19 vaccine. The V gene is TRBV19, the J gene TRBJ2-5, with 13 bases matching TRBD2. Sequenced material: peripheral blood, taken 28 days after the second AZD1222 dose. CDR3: CASSMGLAGFETQYF. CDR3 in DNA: TGTGCCAGTAGTATGGGACTAGCGGGATTCGAGACCCAGTACTTC.